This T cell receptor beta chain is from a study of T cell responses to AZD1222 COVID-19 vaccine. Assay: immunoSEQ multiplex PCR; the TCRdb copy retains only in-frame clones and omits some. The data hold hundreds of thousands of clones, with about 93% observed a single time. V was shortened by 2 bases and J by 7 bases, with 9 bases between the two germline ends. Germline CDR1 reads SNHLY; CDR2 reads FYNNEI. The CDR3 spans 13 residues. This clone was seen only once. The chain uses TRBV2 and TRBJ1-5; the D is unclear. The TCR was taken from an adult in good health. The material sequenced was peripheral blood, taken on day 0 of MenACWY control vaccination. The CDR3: CASSERERQPQHF. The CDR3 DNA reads TGTGCCAGCAGTGAAAGGGAAAGGCAGCCCCAGCATTTT.